This T cell receptor beta chain originates from a study of shared clonotypes between healthy human individuals. Study-wide results and limits: Richness estimates generally favored naive over memory subsets. It was expected that sequencing depth would affect clonotype sharing among donors.

Germline values: CDR1 SQVTM, CDR2 ANQGSEA. Trimming cost V 7 bases and J 2 bases, with 15 bases left between them. This CDR3 contains 14 residues. TCRdb's table, derived via immunoSEQ multiplex PCR, lists solely in-frame clones and lacks some. The sample has a few million clones; approximately 96% are singletons. A remark on this clone: Antigen unknown.

This TCR was recovered from a man aged 18 to 30 in good health. The V and J genes are TRBV29-1 and TRBJ2-1; D possibly matches TRBD1 or TRBD2 (6 bases each). Sequencing was performed on naive CD4+ T cells sorted from blood. Subset: CD45RA+ positively selected. CDR3 coding DNA: TGCAGCGCAACTCCGGGGGCCACCTACAATGAGCAGTTCTTC. Translating gives CSATPGATYNEQFF.